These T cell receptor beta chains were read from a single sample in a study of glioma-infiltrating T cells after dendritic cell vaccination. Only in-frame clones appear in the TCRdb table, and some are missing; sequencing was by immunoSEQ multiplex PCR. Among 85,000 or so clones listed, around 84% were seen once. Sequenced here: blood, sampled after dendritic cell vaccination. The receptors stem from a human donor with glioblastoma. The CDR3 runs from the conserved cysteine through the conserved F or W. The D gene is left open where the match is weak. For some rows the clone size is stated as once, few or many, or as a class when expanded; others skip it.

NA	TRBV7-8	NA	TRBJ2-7	TGTGCCGGCAGGGACTGCGTCTTCGAGCAGTACTTC	CAGRDCVFEQYF
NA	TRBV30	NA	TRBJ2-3	TGTGCCTGGAGTGTACACGGGAGCACAGATACGCAGTATTTT	CAWSVHGSTDTQYF
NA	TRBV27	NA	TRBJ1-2	TGTGCCAGCAGTGCCCAAGTTCAGGGTACTAACTATGGCTACACCTTC	CASSAQVQGTNYGYTF
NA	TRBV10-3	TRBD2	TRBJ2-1	TGTGCCATCAGTGCACCGACTAGCGGGTACAATGAGCAGTTCTTC	CAISAPTSGYNEQFF
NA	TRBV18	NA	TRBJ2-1	TGTGCCAGCTCACCAGGGTTCAACAGATACAATGAGCAGTTCTTC	CASSPGFNRYNEQFF
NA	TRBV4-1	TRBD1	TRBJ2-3	TGCGCCAGCAAACAGGGGGCAGCAGATACGCAGTATTTT	CASKQGAADTQYF
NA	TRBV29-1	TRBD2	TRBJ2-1	TGCAGCGTTGAAGATGGGACTAGTGGGTACAATGAGCAGTTCTTC	CSVEDGTSGYNEQFF
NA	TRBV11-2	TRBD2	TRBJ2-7	TGTGCCAGCAGCTTAGTAGCGGGAGGATCCTACGAGCAGTACTTC	CASSLVAGGSYEQYF
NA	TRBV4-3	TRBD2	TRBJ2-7	TGCGCCAGCAGCCAAGATCACGGGCGGGGGGCATCCTACGAGCAGTACTTC	CASSQDHGRGASYEQYF
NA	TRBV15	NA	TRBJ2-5	TGTGCCACCAGCAGAGATGAGGCTGAGGAGACCCAGTACTTC	CATSRDEAEETQYF
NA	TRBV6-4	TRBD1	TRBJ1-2	TGTGCCAGCAGCCCCGCCGGGACAGGCTATGGCTACACCTTC	CASSPAGTGYGYTF
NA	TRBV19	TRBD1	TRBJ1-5	TGTGCCAGCCAGACTAACAGACAGGGCCTCCGTCAGCCCCAGCATTTT	CASQTNRQGLRQPQHF
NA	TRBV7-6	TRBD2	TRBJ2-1	TGTGCCAGCAGCTTAACAGCGGGGGGGTTTGATGAGCAGTTCTTC	CASSLTAGGFDEQFF
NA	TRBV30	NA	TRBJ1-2	TGTGCCTGGAGTGTCCAAAGTGGCAGTACTAACTATGGCTACACCTTC	CAWSVQSGSTNYGYTF
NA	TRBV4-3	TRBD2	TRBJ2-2	TGCGCCAGCAGCCAACGGACTAGCGGAAGTTCGGGCACCGGGGAGCTGTTTTTT	CASSQRTSGSSGTGELFF
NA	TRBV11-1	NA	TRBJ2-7	TGTGCCAGCAGCTCGTCTCAAGGAGGCGTGCGGGAGCAGTACTTC	CASSSSQGGVREQYF
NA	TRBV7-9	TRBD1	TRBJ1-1	TGTGCCAGCAGCCCCCCGGACAGGGAGAACACTGAAGCTTTCTTT	CASSPPDRENTEAFF
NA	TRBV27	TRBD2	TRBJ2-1	TGTGCCCTCGGGCGGGGGACCTACAATGAGCAGTTCTTC	CALGRGTYNEQFF
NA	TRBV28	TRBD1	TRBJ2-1	TGTGCCAGCAGTTTTCGGTTAGGGGGCGATGAGCAGTTCTTC	CASSFRLGGDEQFF
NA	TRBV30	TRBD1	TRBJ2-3	TGTGCCTGGAGCCTGACAGGGCGGCTTACAGATACGCAGTATTTT	CAWSLTGRLTDTQYF
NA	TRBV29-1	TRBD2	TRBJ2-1	TGCAGCGTTTGGACTAGCGGGGGGGTAAACGGTGAGCAGTTCTTC	CSVWTSGGVNGEQFF
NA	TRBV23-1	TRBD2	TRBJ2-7	TGCGCCAGCAGTCAATCAGATCAAGCGGGACCTTTCTACGAGCAGTACTTC	CASSQSDQAGPFYEQYF
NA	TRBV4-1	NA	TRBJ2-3	TGCGCCAGCAGCCAGGCTGGAGACGGTGCAGATACGCAGTATTTT	CASSQAGDGADTQYF
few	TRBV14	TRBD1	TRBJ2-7	TGTGCCAGCAGACTGACAGGGGGCCCATACGAGCAGTACTTC	CASRLTGGPYEQYF
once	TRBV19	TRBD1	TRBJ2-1	TGTGCCAGTAGTATAGGAACAGGGGGCCCCTACAATGAGCAGTTCTTC	CASSIGTGGPYNEQFF
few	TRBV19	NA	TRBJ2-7	TGTGCCAGTAGTATAGCACCCGAGACTACCTACGAGCAGTACTTC	CASSIAPETTYEQYF
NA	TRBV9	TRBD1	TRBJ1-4	TGTGCCAGCAGCGAAACGGCAGGGGGCCATGGGGGTGAAAAACTGTTTTTT	CASSETAGGHGGEKLFF
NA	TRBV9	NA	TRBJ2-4	TGTGCCAGCAGCGTAGGGGGAGGTTTCGGCCAAAACATTCAGTACTTC	CASSVGGGFGQNIQYF
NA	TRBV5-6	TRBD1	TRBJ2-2	TGTGCCAGCAGACGGGGACAGGAAGGCGGGGAGCTGTTTTTT	CASRRGQEGGELFF
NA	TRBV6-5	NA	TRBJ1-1	TGTGCCAGCAGTAGTCCGGGTCTGAACACTGAAGCTTTCTTT	CASSSPGLNTEAFF
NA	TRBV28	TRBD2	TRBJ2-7	TGTGCCAGCACCGACTCCGGCCTAGCGGGGGTCTCCTCCTACGAGCAGTACTTC	CASTDSGLAGVSSYEQYF
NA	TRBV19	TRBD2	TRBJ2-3	TGTGCCAGTAGTATCTCTGAGCCTCTAGCGGGGGGAGATACGCAGTATTTT	CASSISEPLAGGDTQYF
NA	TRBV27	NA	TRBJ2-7	TGTGCCAGCAGTTTTTCGGGGAGCTCCTACGAGCAGTACTTC	CASSFSGSSYEQYF
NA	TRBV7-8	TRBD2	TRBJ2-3	TGTGCCAGCAGCTTTCCGGGACTAGCGGGCACAGATACGCAGTATTTT	CASSFPGLAGTDTQYF
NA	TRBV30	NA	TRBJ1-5	TGTGCCTGGAGTGACAATCAAAATCAGCCCCAGCATTTT	CAWSDNQNQPQHF
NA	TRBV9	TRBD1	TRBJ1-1	TGTGCCAGCAGCGTAGAGGTGGGGGGGGACAGGGTGAACACTGAAGCTTTCTTT	CASSVEVGGDRVNTEAFF
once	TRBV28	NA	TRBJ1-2	TGTGCCAGCAGTTTCTCAGATGGGGGCGGCTACACCTTC	CASSFSDGGGYTF
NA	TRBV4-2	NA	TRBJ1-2	TGTGCCAGCAGCTTGGGACTGGAAGCTAACTATGGCTACACCTTC	CASSLGLEANYGYTF
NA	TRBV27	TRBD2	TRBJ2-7	TGTGCCAGCAGTTTCCAGGCTAGCGGGAGTTCCTACGAGCAGTACTTC	CASSFQASGSSYEQYF
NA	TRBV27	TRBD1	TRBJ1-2	TGTGCCAGCAGTGATACGACAGGGTTCTATGGCTACACCTTC	CASSDTTGFYGYTF
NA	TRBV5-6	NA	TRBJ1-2	TGTGCCAGCAGCTTGGCCAGGGTCATGAAGGGCTACACCTTC	CASSLARVMKGYTF
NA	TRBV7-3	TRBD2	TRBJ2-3	TGTGCCAGCAGCGAGGCCTCTGGAGCGGGAAAGCAGTATTTT	CASSEASGAGKQYF
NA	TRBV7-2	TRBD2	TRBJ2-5	TGTGCCAGCAGCGATAGCGGGGGGGCCGTAGAGACCCAGTACTTC	CASSDSGGAVETQYF
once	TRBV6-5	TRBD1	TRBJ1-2	TGTGCCAGCTCCGACAGGGTAGCTTATGGCTACACCTTC	CASSDRVAYGYTF
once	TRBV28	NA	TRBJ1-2	TGTGCCAGCAGTTTAGATCTGGGGGGGGGCTACACCTTC	CASSLDLGGGYTF
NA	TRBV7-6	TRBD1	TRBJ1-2	TGTGCCAGCAGCTTAGCCGGGACAGGGGGCGGCTACACCTTC	CASSLAGTGGGYTF
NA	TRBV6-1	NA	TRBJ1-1	TGTGCCAGCAGTGAAGATAGTACAGGGCCCAGTGAAGCTTTCTTT	CASSEDSTGPSEAFF
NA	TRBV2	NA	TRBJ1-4	TGTGCCAGCAGTGAAAACCAGGGGTATGAAAAACTGTTTTTT	CASSENQGYEKLFF
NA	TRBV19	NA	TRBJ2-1	TGTGCCACCGGAGCGCGGGGTGAGCAGTTCTTC	CATGARGEQFF
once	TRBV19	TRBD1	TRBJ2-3	TGTGCCAGTAGTGGACAGGGGGAGGGCACAGATACGCAGTATTTT	CASSGQGEGTDTQYF
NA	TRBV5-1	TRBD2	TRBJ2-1	TGCGCCAGCAGCTTGGGACTAGCGGGCCGCACCTACAATGAGCAGTTCTTC	CASSLGLAGRTYNEQFF
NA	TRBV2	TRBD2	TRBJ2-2	TGTGCCAGCAGTGTAAGGCTAGCGGGAGGCACCGGGGAGCTGTTTTTT	CASSVRLAGGTGELFF
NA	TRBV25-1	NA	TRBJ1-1	TGTGCCAGCAGTGTGGGAAGGGGGACTGAAGCTTTCTTT	CASSVGRGTEAFF